This passage covers 20 T cell receptor beta chains from one sample sequenced in a study of Ad26.COV2.S vaccination and SARS-CoV-2 variants. Assay used: immunoSEQ multiplex PCR; TCRdb lists only in-frame clones, some missing. The sample lists about 410,000 clones; approximately 90% were seen once. Treatment denoted: approximately 18 received Ad26.COV2.S at low or high dose, single or two shots; a few received placebo; per-sample allocation not given. Samples were taken on day 63 after the first vaccine or placebo injection. Sequencing used peripheral blood, obtained in a trial of Ad26.COV2.S vaccine versus placebo. The source is a person aged 18-60 years who received the Ad26.COV2.S COVID-19 vaccine or a placebo.

The chain carries TRBV6-6 and TRBJ1-1; D gene ambiguous. V was pared by 2 bases and J by 5 bases, with 9 bases between. The CDR3 covers 13 residues. Per germline, CDR1 MNHNY and CDR2 SVGAGI (reference sequence). The CDR3 DNA is TGTGCCAGCAGTTACCGTGTAGGGACTGAAGCTTTCTTT. The encoded protein is CASSYRVGTEAFF.

The genes are TRBV9 and TRBJ2-5; possible D gene TRBD2, 5 bases. The germline V gene encodes CDR1 SGDLS and CDR2 YYNGEE. Trimming stripped 2 bases from V and 2 bases from J, with 13 bases between. The CDR3 is made up of 15 amino acids. The CDR3: CASSVSASHQETQYF. CDR3 sequence (DNA): TGTGCCAGCAGCGTTTCCGCTAGCCATCAAGAGACCCAGTACTTC.

DNA of the CDR3: TGTGCCAGCAGTTTAAGCGGAATGGGGGGCTCCTACGAGCAGTACTTC. Protein product: CASSLSGMGGSYEQYF. The chain combines TRBV28 with TRBJ2-7, with D possibly TRBD2 on 6 matching bases. Germline CDR1 and CDR2: MDHEN and SYDVKM. Trimming shortened V by 2 bases and J by 0 bases, and 14 bases separated the two germline ends. CDR3 size: 16 residues.

The J gene is TRBJ1-1, the V gene TRBV3-1 (or the pseudogene TRBV3-2); tentatively, D is TRBD1 (6 bases). CDR3 length: 15 residues. Trimming cost V 8 bases and J 4 bases, with 20 bases left between them. From germline, CDR1 is LGHDT and CDR2 YNNKEL (reference sequence). The CDR3 DNA is TGTGCCAGCTCAAACGCTGACAGGCGGGTCACTGAAGCTTTCTTT. The encoded protein is CASSNADRRVTEAFF.

CDR3 loop: CASSYLGSGYEQYF. CDR3 coding DNA: TGTGCCAGCAGTTACTTAGGAAGTGGCTACGAGCAGTACTTC. V usage is TRBV6-5 and J usage is TRBJ2-7; D is ambiguous. Germline CDR1 MNHEY, CDR2 SVGAGI. Trimming pared 1 base from V and 3 bases from J, leaving 10 bases between. The CDR3 length is 14 residues.

This rearrangement joins TRBV12-5 to TRBJ1-1; no firm D call. The CDR3 has 15 residues. V was clipped by 0 bases and J by 3 bases, with 11 bases between them. Germline V gives CDR1 LGHNT, CDR2 FRNRAP. The CDR3 region has the DNA TGTGCTAGTGGTTTGGTGGTCGCCCGGGACACTGAAGCTTTCTTT. Translation: CASGLVVARDTEAFF.

The sample holds a few counts of this clone. The chain links TRBV9 to TRBJ2-7; 7 positions agree with TRBD2. Germline assignment: CDR1 SGDLS and CDR2 YYNGEE. V was pared by 5 bases and J by 2 bases, with 10 bases of the junction left unmatched. CDR3 size: 15 residues. The DNA for the CDR3 is TGTGCCAGCAGTCCCTGGTCTAGCGGTACCTACGAGCAGTACTTC. This encodes CASSPWSSGTYEQYF.

This chain joins TRBV24-1 and TRBJ1-1; D remains unclear. The CDR3 extends over 13 amino acids. The germline V gene encodes CDR1 KGHDR and CDR2 SFDVKD. The V end was cut by 7 bases, the J end by 0 bases, with 8 bases between. The CDR3 nucleotides read TGTGCCACCAGGGAAAATCTGAACACTGAAGCTTTCTTT. Translated, it gives CATRENLNTEAFF.

The chain has TRBV19 and TRBJ2-2; D remains unclear. The CDR3 is 13 residues long. CDR1 and CDR2 (germline): LNHDA, SQIVND (reference sequence). Deletions cut 7 bases from V and 1 base from J, with 7 bases between. This CDR3 reads CASTGENTGELFF. CDR3 DNA sequence: TGTGCCAGTACAGGCGAGAACACCGGGGAGCTGTTTTTT.

The chain is built from TRBV12-3 or TRBV12-4 and TRBJ1-2; perhaps TRBD1 as D (5 bases). The germline V and J ends were trimmed by 7 bases and 7 bases, with 10 bases remaining between them. This CDR3 has 11 amino acids. CDR3 in amino acids: CASKFGGGYTF. CDR3 nucleotides: TGTGCCAGCAAGTTCGGGGGTGGCTACACCTTC.

The V gene is TRBV30, the J gene TRBJ1-2, with no clear D. Trimming removed 0 bases at V and 3 bases at J, with 11 bases between. Germline CDR1 and CDR2: GTSNPN and SVGIG (reference sequence). The CDR3 length is 14 residues. The CDR3 sequence: CAWSVRGLYYGYTF. In nucleotides, the CDR3 is TGTGCCTGGAGTGTGAGAGGACTCTACTATGGCTACACCTTC.

The V call is TRBV7-2, the J call TRBJ2-3; 12 bases line up with TRBD2. Per germline, CDR1 SGHTA and CDR2 FQGNSA. V trimming: 2 bases; J trimming: 3 bases; junction bases outside the gene matches: 9. CDR3 size: 18 residues. The CDR3 coding sequence is TGTGCCAGCAGCTTATGGCGGGCTAGCGGGGGGGGGACAGATACGCAGTATTTT. Its translation: CASSLWRASGGGTDTQYF.

J is TRBJ2-7 and V is TRBV28, with 11 bases lining up with TRBD1. The CDR3 has 13 residues. V lost 11 bases to trimming and J lost 7 bases; unmatched junction nucleotides: 10. Germline V lookup: CDR1 MDHEN, CDR2 SYDVKM. CDR3 amino acids: CAGTDRGRGEQYF. In nucleotides, the CDR3 is TGTGCCGGAACGGACAGGGGGCGCGGGGAGCAGTACTTC.

The chain combines TRBV9 with TRBJ2-1; TRBD1 agrees at 7 bases. Per germline, CDR1 SGDLS and CDR2 YYNGEE. V trimming: 3 bases; J trimming: 2 bases; junction bases outside the gene matches: 8. CDR3 size: 16 residues. Here the CDR3 reads CASSARQGPTYNEQFF. CDR3 DNA sequence: TGTGCCAGCAGCGCAAGACAGGGACCAACCTACAATGAGCAGTTCTTC.

The gene calls are TRBV18 and TRBJ2-2, with D perhaps TRBD1 (6 bases). The CDR3 has 13 residues. With 3 bases removed from V and 7 bases from J, the gap between germline ends came to 9 bases. Germline V lookup: CDR1 KGHSH, CDR2 LQKENI. The CDR3 reads CASSPRQDGELFF. CDR3 DNA: TGTGCCAGCTCACCGAGACAGGACGGGGAGCTGTTTTTT.

The genes are TRBV5-1 and TRBJ2-3; TRBD2 aligns across 12 bases. Germline loops: CDR1 SGHRS, CDR2 YFSETQ. The CDR3 totals 16 residues. V was pared by 3 bases and J by 3 bases, with 5 bases of the junction left unmatched. The CDR3 nucleotides are TGCGCCAGCAGCTCCGGACTAGCGGGGATTACAGATACGCAGTATTTT. Its translation: CASSSGLAGITDTQYF.

The V call is TRBV19, the J call TRBJ1-5; D is possibly TRBD1 (6 bases). Deletions cut 4 bases from V and 5 bases from J, with 18 bases between. The V gene's germline CDR1 is LNHDA and CDR2 SQIVND (reference sequence). The CDR3 contains 16 residues. CDR3 coding DNA: TGTGCCAGTAGTACCTCCGGGGACACCATCGATCAGCCCCAGCATTTT. Amino acid sequence: CASSTSGDTIDQPQHF.

This clone appeared a few times. This chain links TRBV19 with TRBJ1-1; D gene uncertain. Germline V gives CDR1 LNHDA, CDR2 SQIVND (reference sequence). V shed 3 bases and J shed 13 bases, with 21 bases lying between them. The CDR3 covers 14 residues. The CDR3 DNA sequence: TGTGCCAGTAGTATTAGGGCTGTGGCGGAGATCGATTTCTTT. Protein product: CASSIRAVAEIDFF.

The chain joins TRBV2 to TRBJ1-2, with a tentative D call TRBD1 (5 bases). Germline V gene data show CDR1 as SNHLY and CDR2 as FYNNEI. Between the trimmed V and J ends, which lost 3 bases and 8 bases, there was a span of 13 bases. There are 13 residues in the CDR3. The CDR3 DNA reads TGTGCCAGCAGTGACCCAGGGATTAAAGGCTACACCTTC. Residues: CASSDPGIKGYTF. Complete variable domain (other parts from reference TRBV2 and TRBJ1-2): EPEVTQTPSHQVTQMGQEVILRCVPISNHLYFYWYRQILGQKVEFLVSFYNNEISEKSEIFDDQFSVERPDGSNFTLKIRSTKLEDSAMYFCASSDPGIKGYTFGSGTRLTVV.

The chain joins TRBV11-2 to TRBJ2-7; 12 nucleotides align to TRBD1. Germline values: CDR1 SGHAT, CDR2 FQNNGV. Trimming took 4 bases from V and 1 from J; bases not matched to a gene: 8. This CDR3 region has 17 residues. CDR3 residues: CASSWAPGQGASYEQYF. The CDR3 nucleotides are TGTGCCAGCAGCTGGGCGCCGGGACAGGGGGCTTCCTACGAGCAGTACTTC. The entire variable domain, with the rest obtained from reference TRBV11-2 and TRBJ2-7, is as follows: EAGVAQSPRYKIIEKRQSVAFWCNPISGHATLYWYQQILGQGPKLLIQFQNNGVVDDSQLPKDRFSAERLKGVDSTLKIQPAKLEDSAVYLCASSWAPGQGASYEQYFGPGTRLTVT.